These 12 T cell receptor beta chains were sequenced from one sample in a study of blood T cell repertoires in COVID-19. Measured with immunoSEQ multiplex PCR; TCRdb has only the in-frame clones, and not every one. Here the sample spans roughly 250,000 clones, 75% to 95% being singletons. Material: PBMCs or T cells enriched from blood (not recorded which). These receptors all come from a woman aged 18-30 years who had recovered from COVID-19.

V and J are TRBV7-2 and TRBJ1-6; 7 nucleotides align to TRBD1. The CDR3 totals 15 residues. CDR1 and CDR2 from the germline V gene are SGHTA and FQGNSA. The V segment lost 5 bases and the J segment 4 bases; nucleotides outside the gene matches: 5. CDR3: CASSERQGYNSPLHF. The CDR3 DNA sequence: TGTGCCAGCAGCGAAAGACAGGGATATAATTCACCCCTCCACTTT.

The chain recombines TRBV6-5 with TRBJ1-2; maybe TRBD1 (5 bases). This CDR3 is 12 amino acids long. Looked up from germline, CDR1 is MNHEY and CDR2 is SVGAGI. The CDR3 DNA follows: TGTGCTACGCGGGGCTCTAACTATGGCTACACCTTC. This codes for CATRGSNYGYTF.

The chain has TRBV7-9 and TRBJ1-3; D remains unclear. Trimming pared 4 bases from V and 0 bases from J, leaving 10 bases between. Germline CDR1 and CDR2: SEHNR and FQNEAQ (reference sequence). The CDR3 covers 15 residues. The CDR3 coding sequence is TGTGCCAGCAGCTCAGACGGGAACTCTGGAAACACCATATATTTT. Its translation: CASSSDGNSGNTIYF.

This clone was observed once. The chain recombines TRBV11-3 with TRBJ2-3, with 12 bases lining up with TRBD2. The CDR3 consists of 16 residues. Germline assignment: CDR1 SGHNT and CDR2 YENEEA. V gave up 5 bases and J gave up 1 base; unmatched junction bases: 4. CDR3 region: CASSRRTSGGTDTQYF. The CDR3 DNA reads as TGTGCCAGCAGCCGCCGGACTAGCGGGGGCACAGATACGCAGTATTTT. Full variable domain (missing parts from reference TRBV11-3 and TRBJ2-3): EAGVVQSPRYKIIEKKQPVAFWCNPISGHNTLYWYLQNLGQGPELLIRYENEEAVDDSQLPKDRFSAERLKGVDSTLKIQPAELGDSAVYLCASSRRTSGGTDTQYFGPGTRLTVL.

This clone was seen a handful of times. The chain combines TRBV7-2 with TRBJ1-2; D not certain. CDR1 SGHTA and CDR2 FQGNSA come from the germline V gene. The CDR3 runs 15 residues. Trimming removed 5 bases from V and 5 bases from J, with 18 bases in between. CDR3 loop: CASSTSKTPVYGYTF. Here the CDR3 DNA reads TGTGCCAGCAGCACTAGCAAGACTCCTGTATATGGCTACACCTTC.

The chain employs TRBV7-9 and TRBJ2-7, with TRBD1 identical over 7 bases. From germline, CDR1 is SEHNR and CDR2 FQNEAQ (reference sequence). V lost 7 bases and J lost 6; bases outside the gene matches: 6. CDR3 length equals 12 residues. The CDR3 here is CASNERTGEQYF. The CDR3 region has the DNA TGTGCCAGCAACGAGAGGACAGGCGAGCAGTACTTC.

The V and J genes are TRBV7-8 and TRBJ1-5; no clear D. The V end was cut by 2 bases, the J end by 2 bases, with 16 bases between. The CDR3 consists of 17 residues. Looked up from germline, CDR1 is SGHVS and CDR2 is FQNEAQ. The CDR3 DNA reads as TGTGCCAGCAGCTTACCCCCCTCGCCAGATGGCAATCAGCCCCAGCATTTT. It codes for CASSLPPSPDGNQPQHF.

The chain carries TRBV28 and TRBJ1-3, with 9 bases matching TRBD1. V dropped 5 bases and J dropped 8; count of bases not matched to a gene: 7. The V gene's germline CDR1 is MDHEN and CDR2 SYDVKM. The CDR3 spans 14 residues. The DNA of the CDR3 is TGTGCCAGCAGTCCTCCGGGACAGGGCTACACCATATATTTT. Translating it yields CASSPPGQGYTIYF.

V gene TRBV6-5 combines with J gene TRBJ1-3; D is possibly TRBD1 (6 bases). Germline values: CDR1 MNHEY, CDR2 SVGAGI. The CDR3 runs to 15 residues. The ends were cut back, 8 bases at V and 4 bases at J, with 18 bases in the middle. The CDR3 DNA sequence: TGTGCCAGCCGCCAACAGGGAAGTGCCGGAAACACCATATATTTT. As protein: CASRQQGSAGNTIYF.

V and J are TRBV24-1 and TRBJ1-2; 9 positions match TRBD1. Germline lookup yields CDR1 KGHDR and CDR2 SFDVKD. V shed 3 bases and J 4 bases; nucleotides not matched to a gene: 5. The CDR3 is 15 amino acids. The CDR3, as DNA: TGTGCCACCAGTGATACTGGACAGGGGTTCTATGGCTACACCTTC. This gives the protein CATSDTGQGFYGYTF.

CDR3 amino acids: CAIRRGYNEQFF. CDR3 nucleotide sequence: TGTGCCATCCGACGAGGCTACAATGAGCAGTTCTTC. V and J are TRBV2 and TRBJ2-1; D is uncertain. Per germline, CDR1 SNHLY and CDR2 FYNNEI. Trimming took off 10 bases at V and 3 bases at J, with 10 bases between the two ends. This CDR3 has 12 residues.

The chain employs TRBV6-5 and TRBJ1-1; tentatively, D is TRBD1 (5 bases). The CDR3 contains 15 residues. V was shortened by 0 bases and J by 5 bases, with 13 bases between the two germline ends. Germline loops: CDR1 MNHEY, CDR2 SVGAGI. CDR3 sequence: CASSYSWGSGTEAFF. CDR3 nucleotides: TGTGCCAGCAGTTACTCGTGGGGCTCTGGGACTGAAGCTTTCTTT.